The 11 T cell receptor beta chains listed next were all sequenced from one sample in a study of blood T cell repertoires in COVID-19 (dated by TCRdb to 2018 to 2021). The library was obtained by the immunoSEQ multiplex PCR assay. In TCRdb, the immuneACCESS table is reduced to in-frame sequences with V and J assigned. These tables do not hold every clone; where another copy was compared, an unresolved V gene accounts for under half, and the others remain unexplained. The sample table records some 150,000 clones; roughly 90% of these occur just once. The top ten clones comprise less than 3% of the sample. What was sequenced was peripheral blood. These TCRs come from a man aged 55 to 70 with acute or convalescent COVID-19.

DNA of the CDR3: TGCGCCAGCAGCGACGGAACAGTTGGGAACACCGGGGAGCTGTTTTTT. As protein: CASSDGTVGNTGELFF. The rearrangement links TRBV4-1 to TRBJ2-2; no clear D. Germline V gene sequence: CDR1 MGHRA, CDR2 YSYEKL. CDR3 length: 16 amino acids. Trimming shortened V by 5 bases and J by 1 base, and 14 bases separated the two germline ends.

This clone was picked up one time. The V and J genes are TRBV6-6 and TRBJ1-2, with 8 nucleotides matching TRBD1. Losses at the gene ends were 2 bases for V and 6 bases for J; bases not matched to a gene: 2. The CDR3 contains 13 residues. Germline-derived CDR1 and CDR2 are MNHNY and SVGAGI (reference sequence). The CDR3: CASSYLTGDGYTF. In nucleotides, the CDR3 is TGTGCCAGCAGTTACCTGACAGGGGATGGCTACACCTTC.

This clone was detected once. V and J are TRBV19 and TRBJ1-1, with D possibly being TRBD1 (6 bases). Germline CDR1 LNHDA, CDR2 SQIVND (reference sequence). V lost 6 bases to trimming and J lost 1 base, with 18 bases between them. This CDR3 region has 16 residues. CDR3 residues: CASSKLLQGGNTEAFF. CDR3 coding DNA: TGTGCCAGTAGCAAACTTCTACAGGGCGGGAACACTGAAGCTTTCTTT. Together with reference TRBV19 and TRBJ1-1, the CDR3 gives the full variable domain: DGGITQSPKYLFRKEGQNVTLSCEQNLNHDAMYWYRQDPGQGLRLIYYSQIVNDFQKGDIAEGYSVSREKKESFPLTVTSAQKNPTAFYLCASSKLLQGGNTEAFFGQGTRLTVV.

About this clone: The same CDR3 is also encoded by other DNA sequences in this sample. The chain joins TRBV7-9 to TRBJ1-2; TRBD1 might be the D (5 bases). The CDR3 covers 12 residues. Trimming took off 6 bases at V and 2 bases at J, with 7 bases between the two ends. Germline CDR1 and CDR2: SEHNR and FQNEAQ (reference sequence). CDR3 sequence reads: CASSGGNYGYTF. DNA for the CDR3: TGTGCCAGCAGTGGGGGGAACTATGGCTACACCTTC.

The chain recombines TRBV2 with TRBJ2-5, with TRBD1 matching 9 bases. With 5 bases clipped from V and 4 bases from J, the junction kept 11 bases outside the gene matches. Per germline, CDR1 SNHLY and CDR2 FYNNEI. CDR3 size: 16 residues. For the CDR3, the DNA is TGTGCCAGCAGTCCTTGGGGACAGGGCTGGGGAGAGACCCAGTACTTC. Translating it yields CASSPWGQGWGETQYF.

This clone was counted only a few times. The chain recombines TRBV3-1 (or the pseudogene TRBV3-2) with TRBJ2-7, with D possibly matching TRBD2 (5 bases). The length of the CDR3 is 11 residues. Trimming pared 4 bases from V and 4 bases from J, leaving 5 bases between. CDR1 and CDR2 from the germline V gene are LGHDT and YNNKEL (reference sequence). In DNA, the CDR3 is TGTGCCAGCAGCCGCGGGTACGAGCAGTACTTC. It is translated as CASSRGYEQYF.

The chain employs TRBV15 and TRBJ2-7; TRBD2 matches at 10 bases. The CDR3 is made up of 16 amino acids. Germline values: CDR1 LNHNV, CDR2 YYDKDF (reference sequence). J lost 6 bases, V lost 0 bases, and 8 bases had no gene match. This CDR3 reads CATSRDKRGGPLEQYF. Written as DNA, the CDR3 is TGTGCCACCAGCAGAGATAAGCGGGGGGGACCCCTCGAGCAGTACTTC.

This clone appeared a few times. The chain carries TRBV11-2 and TRBJ1-6; 10 positions match TRBD1. The germline gives CDR1 SGHAT, CDR2 FQNNGV. CDR3 length: 14 residues. With V trimmed by 5 bases and J by 11 bases, 6 bases remained unmatched. CDR3 loop: CASSGGGQGPPLHF. Here the CDR3 DNA reads TGTGCCAGCAGCGGAGGGGGACAGGGGCCACCCCTCCACTTT.

The gene calls are TRBV4-2 and TRBJ2-3, with D unresolved. CDR1 is LGHNA, CDR2 YNFKEQ, per germline. CDR3 length: 15 residues. V was shortened by 1 base and J by 4 bases, with 12 bases between the two germline ends. For the CDR3, the DNA is TGTGCCAGCAGCCAAGGGCTAGAAGTGTCAGATACGCAGTATTTT. Its translation is CASSQGLEVSDTQYF.

This chain connects TRBV19 to TRBJ2-5; 7 nucleotides match TRBD2. J lost 5 bases, V lost 4 bases, and 13 bases had no gene match. The CDR3 is made up of 16 amino acids. Germline loops: CDR1 LNHDA, CDR2 SQIVND (reference sequence). This CDR3 is CASSTRGVRVGETQYF. The CDR3 region has the DNA TGTGCCAGTAGTACCCGGGGGGTGAGGGTAGGCGAGACCCAGTACTTC.

The rearrangement joins TRBV2 to TRBJ1-6, with 10 bases matching TRBD1. The CDR3 sequence is 14 residues long. Trimming at V came to 8 bases and at J to 9 bases, leaving 7 bases not matched to a gene. Germline V gives CDR1 SNHLY, CDR2 FYNNEI. CDR3 region: CASQTGGIASPLHF. CDR3 DNA sequence: TGTGCCAGCCAGACAGGGGGCATTGCTTCACCCCTCCACTTT.